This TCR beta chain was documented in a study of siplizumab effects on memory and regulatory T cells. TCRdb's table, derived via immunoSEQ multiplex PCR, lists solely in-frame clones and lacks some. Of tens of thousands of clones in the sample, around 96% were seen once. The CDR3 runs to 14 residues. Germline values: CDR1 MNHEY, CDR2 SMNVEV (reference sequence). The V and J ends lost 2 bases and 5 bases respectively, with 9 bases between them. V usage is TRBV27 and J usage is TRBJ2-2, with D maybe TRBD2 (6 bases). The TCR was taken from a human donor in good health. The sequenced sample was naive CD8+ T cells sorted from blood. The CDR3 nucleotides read TGTGCCAGCAGTTTAGGGGCGGGGACCGGGGAGCTGTTTTTT. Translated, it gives CASSLGAGTGELFF.